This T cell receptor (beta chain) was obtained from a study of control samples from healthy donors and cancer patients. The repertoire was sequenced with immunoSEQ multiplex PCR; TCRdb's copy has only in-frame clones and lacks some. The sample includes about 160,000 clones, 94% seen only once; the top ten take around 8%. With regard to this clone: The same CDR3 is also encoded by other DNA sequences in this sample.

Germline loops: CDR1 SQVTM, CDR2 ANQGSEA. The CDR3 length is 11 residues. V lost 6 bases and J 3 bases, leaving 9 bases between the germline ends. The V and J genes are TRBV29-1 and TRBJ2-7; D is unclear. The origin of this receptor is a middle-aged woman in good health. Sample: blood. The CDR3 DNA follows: TGCAGCGTCGTAAAAGGCTACGAGCAGTACTTC. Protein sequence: CSVVKGYEQYF.